This T cell receptor (beta chain) was profiled in a study of sequential checkpoint blockade in melanoma. Using immunoSEQ multiplex PCR, the repertoire was profiled, and TCRdb retains in-frame clones only, with some absent. The sample lists 15,000 to 20,000 clones, 60% to 75% occurring once. The CDR3 contains 13 residues. CDR1 is MNHGY and CDR2 is SAAAGT in the germline V gene. V dropped 11 bases and J dropped 9 bases, with 17 bases sitting between them. Treatment in this sample: randomized to nivolumab then ipilimumab (arm A) or the reverse (arm B). This clone appeared a few times. The rearrangement links TRBV6-8 to TRBJ1-6, with a weak D call TRBD1 (5 bases). The sample here was tumor tissue (inferred from file names), taken from a patient given nivolumab and ipilimumab in sequence. This receptor was taken from a human donor with melanoma. As DNA, the CDR3 is TGTGCCGCGAGGGGAGAGCTTAGTTCACCCCTCCACTTT. Residues: CAARGELSSPLHF.